These 15 T cell receptor beta chains were all obtained from the same sample, sequenced in a study of cytomegalovirus exposure and HLA in healthy donors. Primers: 60 Vbeta forward and 13 Jbeta reverse. Only in-frame clones appear in the TCRdb table, and some are missing; sequencing was by immunoSEQ multiplex PCR. The sample yields fewer than 200,000 clones, 9.5% seen once. The sequenced sample was PBMCs. The source is a woman younger than 45 in good health and CMV-seropositive.

This clone was seen a handful of times. The rearrangement links TRBV25-1 to TRBJ1-4; 8 positions match TRBD1. Germline-derived CDR1 and CDR2 are MGHDK and SYGVNS. With 3 bases clipped from V and 5 bases from J, the junction kept 5 bases outside the gene matches. The CDR3 has 15 residues. The CDR3 coding sequence is TGTGCCAGCAGTGACCCCGGACAGGGAAATGAAAAACTGTTTTTT. Amino acid sequence: CASSDPGQGNEKLFF.

The V call is TRBV7-2, the J call TRBJ2-2; TRBD1 matches 10 bases. With 11 bases clipped from V and 6 bases from J, the junction kept 12 bases outside the gene matches. CDR1 and CDR2 from the germline V gene are SGHTA and FQGNSA. There are 15 residues in the CDR3. The CDR3 DNA reads as TGTGCCTCCCGGTTGGACAGGGGGTTGGCCGGGGAGCTGTTTTTT. This encodes CASRLDRGLAGELFF.

This clone was found a few times. The chain combines TRBV5-1 with TRBJ2-7; the D gene is possibly TRBD1 (6 bases). The CDR3 totals 12 residues. The V end lost 3 bases, the J end lost 5 bases, and 9 bases lay between the germline ends. Germline V lookup: CDR1 SGHRS, CDR2 YFSETQ. The DNA for the CDR3 is TGCGCCAGCAGCTCACAGGGCCACGAGCAGTACTTC. It encodes CASSSQGHEQYF.

This clone was seen a few times. The CDR3 protein is CASSLWRGEVPYNEQFF. As DNA, the CDR3 is TGTGCCAGCAGTTTATGGAGGGGAGAGGTCCCCTACAATGAGCAGTTCTTC. This chain uses TRBV27 with TRBJ2-1; perhaps TRBD2 as D (6 bases). The CDR3 is 17 residues long. Germline V gives CDR1 MNHEY, CDR2 SMNVEV (reference sequence). Trimming pared 1 base from V and 2 bases from J, leaving 15 bases between.

This sequence joins TRBV6-5 and TRBJ1-1, with D perhaps matching TRBD1 (5 bases). Germline V CDR1 and CDR2: MNHEY, SVGAGI. Between the trimmed V and J ends, which lost 0 bases and 0 bases, there was a span of 11 bases. The CDR3 spans 16 residues. CDR3 sequence reads: CASSYSLGGMNTEAFF. CDR3 in DNA: TGTGCCAGCAGTTACTCTTTGGGGGGTATGAACACTGAAGCTTTCTTT.

The genes are TRBV10-2 and TRBJ1-5; 9 bases match TRBD1. The CDR3 has 15 residues. V trimming: 5 bases; J trimming: 7 bases; junction bases outside the gene matches: 9. Germline V lookup: CDR1 WSHSY, CDR2 SAAADI. CDR3 in DNA: TGCGCCAGCAGTCCAGGGACAGGGAATAAACAGCCCCAGCATTTT. Protein product: CASSPGTGNKQPQHF.

V gene TRBV29-1 combines with J gene TRBJ1-5, with D possibly TRBD1 on 5 matching bases. Trimming stripped 4 bases from V and 7 bases from J, with 11 bases between. Per the germline V gene, CDR1 is SQVTM and CDR2 is ANQGSEA. The CDR3 is made up of 12 amino acids. The CDR3 DNA follows: TGCAGCGTTGGGGGGGTCGGGCAGCCCCAGCATTTT. This sequence encodes CSVGGVGQPQHF.

The V gene is TRBV27, the J gene TRBJ2-7, with 10 bases fitting TRBD2. CDR1 is MNHEY, CDR2 SMNVEV, per germline (reference sequence). After removal of 2 bases from V and 7 bases from J, the junction contained 5 bases not matched to a gene. The CDR3 is 14 residues long. CDR3 sequence reads: CASSLASGSGEQYF. The DNA for the CDR3 is TGTGCCAGCAGTTTAGCTAGCGGGAGCGGTGAGCAGTACTTC.

This clone was found a few times. The V gene is TRBV5-1, the J gene TRBJ1-1; TRBD1 agrees at 7 bases. Germline V gives CDR1 SGHRS, CDR2 YFSETQ. This CDR3 is 13 amino acids long. The ends lost 4 bases at V and 8 bases at J; junction bases unmatched: 8. The CDR3 DNA sequence: TGCGCCAGCAGCCAGACGGTGACAGGGGAAGCTTTCTTT. The encoded protein is CASSQTVTGEAFF.

The table lists this clone with a few counts. The CDR3 loop is CASSPRTGALANYGYTF. CDR3 bases: TGTGCCAGCAGCCCGCGGACAGGGGCTTTAGCTAACTATGGCTACACCTTC. The V call is TRBV9, the J call TRBJ1-2, with TRBD1 matching 9 bases. V trimming: 4 bases; J trimming: 0 bases; junction bases outside the gene matches: 10. The CDR3 runs to 17 residues. CDR1 is SGDLS, CDR2 YYNGEE, per germline.

This clone was seen a few times. The V gene is TRBV4-2, the J gene TRBJ2-3; TRBD2 aligns across 10 bases. CDR1 is LGHNA, CDR2 YNFKEQ, per germline. The CDR3 spans 15 residues. Losses at the gene ends were 3 bases for V and 6 bases for J; bases not matched to a gene: 6. The DNA of the CDR3 is TGTGCCAGCAGCCATAAGGAGCGGGAGGGGGATACGCAGTATTTT. Its translation: CASSHKEREGDTQYF.

The rearrangement uses TRBV5-1 and TRBJ2-3, with D hard to call. The CDR3 extends over 11 amino acids. V was pared by 3 bases and J by 3 bases, with 2 bases between. The germline CDR1 and CDR2 sequences are SGHRS and YFSETQ. CDR3 in amino acids: CASSSTDTQYF. In DNA form, the CDR3 reads TGCGCCAGCAGCTCGACAGATACGCAGTATTTT.

This clone was seen a handful of times. The chain combines TRBV5-6 with TRBJ1-2, with TRBD1 matching 10 bases. In germline, CDR1 is SGHDT, CDR2 YYEEEE. This CDR3 region has 15 residues. Trimming cost V 2 bases and J 8 bases; bases outside gene matches: 9. As DNA, the CDR3 is TGTGCCAGCAGCTTTTACGGACAGGGGGGTGAGGGCTACACCTTC. As protein: CASSFYGQGGEGYTF.

Turning to this clone: The same CDR3 arises from other DNA sequences in this sample as well. The rearrangement uses TRBV6-4 and TRBJ2-3; 7 bases are shared with TRBD1. The V gene end was trimmed by 3 bases and the J gene end by 9 bases; junction bases not matched to a gene: 6. Per germline, CDR1 MRHNA and CDR2 SNTAGT. The CDR3 contains 13 residues. The CDR3 DNA follows: TGTGCCAGCAGTGAAAATGACAGGGTAACGCAGTATTTT. This gives the protein CASSENDRVTQYF.

The chain has TRBV6-5 and TRBJ2-7; possibly TRBD2 for D (5 bases). CDR1 and CDR2 (germline): MNHEY, SVGAGI. This CDR3 is 15 amino acids long. V lost 7 bases and J lost 1, with 17 bases in between. The CDR3 region has the DNA TGTGCCAGCACCCCCGGACGGGAAACGTCCTACGAGCAGTACTTC. Translated, it gives CASTPGRETSYEQYF.